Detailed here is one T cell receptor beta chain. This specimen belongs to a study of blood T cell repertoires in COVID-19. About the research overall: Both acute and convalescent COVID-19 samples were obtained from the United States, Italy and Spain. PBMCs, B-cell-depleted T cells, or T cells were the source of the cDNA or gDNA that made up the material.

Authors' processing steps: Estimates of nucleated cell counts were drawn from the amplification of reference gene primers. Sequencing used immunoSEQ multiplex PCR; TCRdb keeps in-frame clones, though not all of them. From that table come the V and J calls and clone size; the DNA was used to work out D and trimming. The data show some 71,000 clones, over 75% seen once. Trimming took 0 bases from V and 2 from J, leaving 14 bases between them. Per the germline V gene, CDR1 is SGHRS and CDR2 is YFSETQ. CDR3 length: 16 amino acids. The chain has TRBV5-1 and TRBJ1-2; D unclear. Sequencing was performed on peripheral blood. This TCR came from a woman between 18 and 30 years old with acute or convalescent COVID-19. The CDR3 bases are TGCGCCAGCAGCTTGGATCTGTCAGTGCCGAACTATGGCTACACCTTC. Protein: CASSLDLSVPNYGYTF.